The next 11 T cell receptor beta chains were all read from a single sample in a study of T cell repertoires in cytomegalovirus infection. TCRdb passed the reads through MiXCR, listing each CDR3 protein once. The sample lists approximately 100,000 distinct CDR3 sequences; 35% to 50% were seen once. Their cognate antigens are unknown. Material: CD8+ T cells from cultured PBMCs, obtained from culture after CMV antigen stimulation. Receptors were obtained from a human donor in good health (CMV status not recorded). Some clones in this sample may be carry-over from other donors' samples.

This clonotype occurred many times. The rearrangement links TRBV7-9 to TRBJ2-5; 10 nucleotides align to TRBD1. The V gene end was trimmed by 4 bases and the J gene end by 0 bases; junction bases not matched to a gene: 2. The germline CDR1 and CDR2 sequences are SEHNR and FQNEAQ (reference sequence). The CDR3 runs 15 residues. DNA for the CDR3: TGTGCCAGCAGCTCGGACAGGGGGAACCAAGAGACCCAGTACTTC. Its translation is CASSSDRGNQETQYF.

This clonotype came up a few times. The chain carries TRBV7-2 and TRBJ2-1; no clear D. CDR1 is SGHTA and CDR2 is FQGNSA in the germline V gene. The CDR3 covers 13 residues. V lost 5 bases and J lost 8, with 13 bases in between. CDR3 protein: CASSPELGDEQFF. CDR3 in DNA: TGTGCCAGCAGCCCCGAGCTTGGGGATGAGCAGTTCTTC.

The chain is built from TRBV12-3 or TRBV12-4 and TRBJ2-1; 11 bases line up with TRBD2. Trimming cost V 5 bases and J 3 bases; bases outside gene matches: 9. This CDR3 is 17 amino acids long. The CDR3 bases are TGTGCCAGCAGTCCGTTTAGCGGGGGGGCGTTCTACAATGAGCAGTTCTTC. Its translation is CASSPFSGGAFYNEQFF.

V gene TRBV11-2 combines with J gene TRBJ1-1, with 12 bases fitting TRBD1. The CDR3 spans 16 residues. Per germline, CDR1 SGHAT and CDR2 FQNNGV. Trimming cost V 6 bases and J 3 bases; bases outside gene matches: 8. CDR3 protein: CASRAGTGGLDTEAFF. The DNA for the CDR3 is TGTGCCAGCAGGGCCGGGACAGGGGGCTTGGACACTGAAGCTTTCTTT.

Concerning this clonotype itself: An end of the junction does not agree with germline; a read error may underlie this. V usage is TRBV28 and J usage is TRBJ2-7, with D uncertain. Germline V gene lookup returns CDR1 MDHEN and CDR2 SYDVKM. The CDR3 extends over 12 amino acids. CDR3 in amino acids: CASSLYSSEQYF. The CDR3, as DNA: TGTGCCAGCAGTTTATACTCCTCCGAGCAGTACTTC.

The sample holds many counts of this clonotype. V and J are TRBV20-1 and TRBJ1-1; 7 nucleotides align to TRBD1. V shed 5 bases, J shed 1 base, and the junction held 7 bases outside the gene matches. The CDR3 runs 14 residues. Looked up from germline, CDR1 is DFQATT and CDR2 is SNEGSKA (reference sequence). CDR3 nucleotide sequence: TGCAGTGCTGAGGGGAACAGGGGGAACACTGAAGCTTTCTTT. Encoded protein: CSAEGNRGNTEAFF.

V and J are TRBV7-2 and TRBJ2-3; D gene uncertain. The length of the CDR3 is 13 residues. Trimming removed 3 bases from V and 4 bases from J, with 8 bases in between. The germline V gene has CDR1 SGHTA and CDR2 FQGNSA. The CDR3 nucleotides read TGTGCCAGCAGCTTTGGTGTCGCAGATACGCAGTATTTT. This translates into CASSFGVADTQYF.

This chain connects TRBV29-1 to TRBJ2-1; D ambiguous. This CDR3 has 14 residues. In germline, CDR1 is SQVTM, CDR2 ANQGSEA. Trimming cost V 4 bases and J 5 bases, with 15 bases left between them. DNA for the CDR3: TGCAGCGTTGTTGTTGTCGTCCTAAACAATGAGCAGTTCTTC. This gives the protein CSVVVVVLNNEQFF.

This clonotype was picked up a small number of times. This chain joins TRBV7-3 and TRBJ2-3, with TRBD2 matching 11 bases. The CDR3 consists of 14 residues. Germline V gives CDR1 SGHTA, CDR2 FQGTGA. J was trimmed by 5 bases and V by 5 bases; bases with no gene match: 3. CDR3: CASSDGLAGDTQYF. The CDR3 region has the DNA TGTGCCAGCAGCGACGGACTAGCGGGAGATACGCAGTATTTT. Complete variable domain (other parts from reference TRBV7-3 and TRBJ2-3): GAGVSQTPSNKVTEKGKYVELRCDPISGHTALYWYRQSLGQGPEFLIYFQGTGAADDSGLPNDRFFAVRPEGSVSTLKIQRTERGDSAVYLCASSDGLAGDTQYFGPGTRLTVL.

The V call is TRBV4-1, the J call TRBJ2-1, with a possible D match to TRBD2 (5 bases). The CDR3 has 13 residues. Trimming took off 1 base at V and 8 bases at J, with 9 bases between the two ends. Germline-derived CDR1 and CDR2 are MGHRA and YSYEKL. CDR3 sequence: CASSQVEVDEQFF. CDR3 bases: TGCGCCAGCAGCCAAGTGGAGGTCGATGAGCAGTTCTTC.

This clonotype was seen a few times. V gene TRBV27 combines with J gene TRBJ2-1; perhaps TRBD1 as D (5 bases). V lost 3 bases and J 6 bases, leaving 27 bases between the germline ends. The CDR3 is 19 amino acids. The germline V gene has CDR1 MNHEY and CDR2 SMNVEV (reference sequence). The CDR3 is CASSFYPRRGRLQSNEQFF. For the CDR3, the DNA is TGTGCCAGCAGTTTCTACCCTCGTAGGGGCCGGCTACAATCCAATGAGCAGTTCTTC.